This entry is about one TCR beta chain. Which antigen it targets is not known. Base qualities are not at hand, and no much larger clone is one base apart. The data were obtained in a study of OX40 agonist ivuxolimab in advanced cancers. Describing the broader study: The costimulatory receptor OX40 (CD134) was targeted by ivuxolimab, a fully human IgG2 agonistic monoclonal antibody. Intravenous ivuxolimab was administered to patients every 2 weeks at six dose levels: 0.01, 0.1, 0.3, 1.5, 3 and 10 mg/kg. Patients were allowed to have had prior anti-PD-1, anti-PD-L1 or anti-CTLA-4 therapy, and 30% to 40% of the dose-escalation patients had previously received checkpoint inhibitors. The dose-escalation cohort was about 86% male with a mean age of about 60 years, ranging from roughly 23 to 80. The purpose of peripheral TCRbeta sequencing was to test whether ivuxolimab changed TCR sequence diversity and led to clonal T-cell expansion. Of the approximately 50 dose-escalation patients, hepatocellular carcinoma was present in around 20, melanoma in about 15, renal cell carcinoma in 9 and head and neck cancer in 9. The monotherapy dose-escalation portion (N of about 50 patients) of the phase I ivuxolimab trial is reported in the paper. Partial responses were achieved by three dose-escalation patients, of whom one had hepatocellular carcinoma and two had cutaneous melanoma.

Patients with a history of autoimmune disease or receiving systemic immunosuppression were excluded from the trial. Peripheral blood for TCR sequencing was drawn from every dose cohort at baseline, at cycle 4 day 1 and at cycle 7 day 1. Samples were obtained from an open-label, multicenter, first-in-human phase I dose-escalation trial of ivuxolimab. Adults with locally advanced or metastatic melanoma, renal cell carcinoma, hepatocellular carcinoma or head and neck squamous cell carcinoma were enrolled in the trial. Before TCR sequencing, CD4+ T cells and CD8+ T cells were sorted from peripheral blood as separate populations. The CDR3 covers 13 residues, taking in both the cysteine and the phenylalanine. The CDR3 DNA has 39 bases and is translated from base 1. V and J are truncated by 5 bases and 6 bases respectively, leaving an intervening sequence of 14 bases. Sequences SGHNT (CDR1) and YENEEA (CDR2) are obtained from the germline V gene.

Genomic DNA was extracted from sorted cells for sequencing of the TCRbeta CDR3 region. The immunoSEQ Assay was used to sequence the TCRbeta CDR3 regions. TCRdb retrieved this table from immuneACCESS and kept in-frame rearrangements only. Not all clones are present; in checked studies, unresolved V genes account for under half, and no reason is known for the remainder. The sample data list roughly 13,000 clones, and under 95% of these were observed just once. The biggest ten clones account for about 22% of the sample. Beyond this particular receptor, the publication reports: In partial responders in the 0.1-3.0 mg/kg groups, normalized peripheral clonal expansion was found to be among the lowest, especially among CD8+ T cells. After ivuxolimab, expanded clones were on average more numerous among CD8+ T cells than among CD4+ T cells. At doses from 0.1 to 3.0 mg/kg, clonal expansion was seen in both CD4+ and CD8+ blood T cells between baseline and week 6. Which antigens the clonally expanded peripheral T cells were specific for was not determined. Low levels of normalized T-cell clonal expansion were also seen in some patients who did not respond.

The sequencing here drew on CD4+ or CD8+ T cells sorted from blood, taken in a trial of the OX40 agonist ivuxolimab. This chain joins TRBV11-3 to TRBJ2-7, with TRBD2 tentatively as D gene (6 bases match). The source of this sequence is an adult with an advanced solid tumor such as melanoma, head and neck, liver or kidney cancer. This receptor has the CDR3 CASSPETSTEQYF. The nucleotides read TGTGCCAGCAGCCCTGAGACTAGTACCGAGCAGTACTTC.